This T cell receptor (beta chain) comes out of a study of tumor and adjacent non-tumor tissue in lung cancer. Germline loops: CDR1 SGHAT, CDR2 FQNNGV. CDR3 size: 16 residues. With regard to this clonotype: Its target is not known. A junction end diverges from the germline sequence, so it may reflect a read error.

The library came from three nested PCR rounds adapted from ARM-PCR protocols. TCRdb re-called the multiplex PCR reads through MiXCR, storing one row per CDR3 protein. The data contain approximately 77,000 distinct CDR3 sequences, roughly 80% of them singletons. RNA was extracted from bulk tissue without any cell sorting. More than 3 cm separated this lung sample from the edge of the tumor. Between August and November 2014, newly diagnosed, chemotherapy-naive lung cancer patients underwent thoracic surgery in China. Study findings and constraints: Tumor TCR diversity, when higher, was linked to shorter survival.

This receptor was taken from a man in his 60s with non-small cell lung cancer. The sample comprised distant non-tumor lung tissue. V and J are TRBV11-2 and TRBJ2-3; D is perhaps TRBD2 (6 bases). CDR3 bases: TGTGCCACCAGCCTGGAGGCGGGGCCAAGCACAGATACGCAGTATTTT. This sequence encodes CATSLEAGPSTDTQYF.